This note documents a single T cell receptor beta chain sequence. The antigen this receptor binds is unknown. No base qualities exist here, and no much larger clone lies one base off it. CDR1 and CDR2 are read off the germline V gene as SGDLS and YYNGEE. V loses 0 bases of germline sequence and J loses 8 bases, and the interval between the two ends is 17 bases. From the cysteine up to the phenylalanine, the CDR3 has a length of 15 residues. Only CDR3 DNA is held: 45 bases, read in frame from base 1. The data belong to a study of T-cell memory formation after mild COVID-19 (dated by TCRdb to 2020 to 2022). As for the study more broadly: TCR sequence clusters from the two donors were largely donor specific. T-cell clones expanding and contracting after mild COVID-19 in two donors were tracked by longitudinal TCRalpha and TCRbeta repertoire sequencing. Two young, previously healthy adult volunteers made up the cohort, one male and one female.

What the work shows at the level of the full study, not this receptor alone: The second-wave clones that peaked on day 37 were not confirmed to be SARS-CoV-2 specific. Contracting CD4+ clones were located mainly in the CM and EM memory subsets, whereas CD8+ clones were found to be enriched in EMRA. Only a couple of mild cases were covered by the study, and larger cohorts that include severe cases with pre-infection samples were considered necessary. Clones contracting from day 15 to 85 had balanced CD4/CD8 phenotypes, while a second wave expanding from day 15 to 37 was biased towards CD4+. Some responding clones were found in pre-infection memory, which suggests that pre-existing cross-reactive memory T cells took part in the SARS-CoV-2 response.

Sequenced using an Illumina NovaSeq 6000. cDNA libraries for TCRalpha and TCRbeta were prepared by 5'RACE using constant-segment primers, with sample barcodes and unique molecular identifiers added. Trizol reagent was used to extract RNA from every sample. Amplification of the libraries took two PCR steps, and the second step added a second sample barcode plus Illumina TruSeq adapters. Sequencing of libraries was performed on an Illumina NovaSeq with 2 x 150 bp paired-end reads. On the study's bioinformatics: The reads were demultiplexed and collapsed into UMI-guided consensus sequences using migec v1.2.7. Using mixcr v2.1.11, UMI consensuses were aligned to TRA and TRB V and J templates and then assembled into clonotypes. A clonotype was counted as expanded or contracted only if both edgeR and NoisET called the change significant, with noise models trained on biological replicates. For edgeR calls, the thresholds were a false discovery rate-adjusted p below 0.01 and a log2 fold-change of 1. As an exploratory analysis of dynamics, max-normalized trajectories of the 1000 most abundant clonotypes were examined by PCA with hierarchical clustering. Each responding clone was given a CD4 or CD8 phenotype based on the CD4+ and CD8+ repertoires, which had been sequenced separately. TCRdb handled the public reads itself, with Q25 trimming in fastp and clone calling in MiXCR, and kept productive beta chains. Each CDR3 protein gets just one entry, which takes the most common genes and DNA from the rows behind it. What appears here as the V and J calls and clone size reflects TCRdb's work, not the paper's. This sample holds about 400,000 distinct CDR3 sequences; 20% to 25% were observed only once. The top ten hold around 9% of the sample.

Ficoll-Paque density gradient centrifugation was used to isolate PBMCs. Sequenced material: PBMCs or a T cell subset sorted from them (not recorded which). The V and J segments used are TRBV9 and TRBJ1-2; the D gene cannot be named for sure. This receptor was identified in an adult woman who had mild COVID-19 (a few samples of this study predate the infection). The sample titles of this study are shuffled in the database, so cell type and time point are left out; the donor was told from shared clones. The CDR3 amino acid sequence is: CASSVADGYRTGYTF. The nucleotide sequence reads as follows: TGTGCCAGCAGCGTAGCTGACGGGTACAGAACCGGCTACACCTTC.